These 31 T cell receptor beta chains originate from one sample sequenced in a study of memory CD8 T cells in hepatitis C reinfection. Generated by immunoSEQ multiplex PCR, the TCRdb table keeps only in-frame clones and is missing some. The table includes 200 to 250 clones, around 55% detected once. Regarding time point: late/post reinfection, 12 to 24 weeks after detection. No in vitro expansion preceded TCR sequencing of the sorted cells. The specimen was HCV tetramer-positive CD8+ T cells sorted from blood. These receptors all come from a man aged 50 to 59 with hepatitis C virus infection.

The chain has TRBV4-3 and TRBJ2-7; 8 bases are shared with TRBD2. The CDR3 is made up of 18 amino acids. Unmatched junction bases numbered 13, after V lost 0 bases and J lost 3 bases. The V gene's germline CDR1 is LGHNA and CDR2 YSLEER. CDR3 sequence (DNA): TGCGCCAGCAGCCAAGAACCTCACCCAAGCGGGAGCAACTACGAGCAGTACTTC. Its translation: CASSQEPHPSGSNYEQYF.

J is TRBJ2-1 and V is TRBV4-2; 8 positions match TRBD2. CDR3 size: 15 residues. CDR1 is LGHNA and CDR2 is YNFKEQ in the germline V gene. J was trimmed by 9 bases and V by 0 bases; bases with no gene match: 7. CDR3 sequence reads: CASSQEPGGPGEQFF. The CDR3 nucleotides are TGTGCCAGCAGCCAAGAGCCGGGAGGGCCCGGTGAGCAGTTCTTC.

The chain couples TRBV4-3 to TRBJ2-3; TRBD2 aligns across 8 bases. The CDR3 loop spans 18 amino acids. The ends lost 0 bases at V and 5 bases at J; junction bases unmatched: 13. The germline V gene encodes CDR1 LGHNA and CDR2 YSLEER. The CDR3 is CASSQEPTGAGGGDTQYF. CDR3 nucleotide sequence: TGCGCCAGCAGCCAAGAGCCGACGGGGGCGGGAGGAGGAGATACGCAGTATTTT.

The chain employs TRBV4-2 and TRBJ2-7, with a weak D call TRBD1 (5 bases). Trimming left V 0 bases short and J 2 bases short, with 14 bases between. CDR1 and CDR2 (germline): LGHNA, YNFKEQ. CDR3 length: 16 amino acids. The CDR3 bases are TGTGCCAGCAGCCAAGAGGGTGAAGGGGCCCCCTACGAGCAGTACTTC. This translates into CASSQEGEGAPYEQYF.

The chain is built from TRBV6-5 and TRBJ2-7; TRBD2 might be the D (7 bases). V shed 6 bases and J shed 4 bases, with 10 bases lying between them. In germline, CDR1 is MNHEY, CDR2 SVGAGI. The CDR3 sequence is 12 residues long. The CDR3 region is CASRAGAYEQYF. The DNA of the CDR3 is TGTGCCAGCAGGGCGGGGGCATACGAGCAGTACTTC.

The chain links TRBV11-3 to TRBJ2-4, with 7 bases lining up with TRBD1. The CDR3 totals 16 residues. With 5 bases clipped from V and 8 bases from J, the junction kept 15 bases outside the gene matches. CDR1 SGHNT and CDR2 YENEEA come from the germline V gene. CDR3 coding DNA: TGTGCCAGCAGCACACAAACAGGGGTTAACGGGGACATTCAGTACTTC. Translation gives CASSTQTGVNGDIQYF.

The rearrangement links TRBV7-2 to TRBJ2-5, with D unresolved. The CDR3 has 15 residues. The ends were cut back, 2 bases at V and 1 base at J, with 11 bases in the middle. Germline lookup yields CDR1 SGHTA and CDR2 FQGNSA. The CDR3 reads CASSLWVQSQETQYF. CDR3 DNA: TGTGCCAGCAGCTTATGGGTACAGAGCCAAGAGACCCAGTACTTC.

There are a few counts of this clone. The rearrangement uses TRBV19 and TRBJ1-1, with 7 bases matching TRBD1. The CDR3 is 15 amino acids. The germline CDR1 and CDR2 sequences are LNHDA and SQIVND (reference sequence). The J segment lost 4 bases and the V segment lost 5 bases, leaving 10 bases of the junction unmatched. Written as DNA, the CDR3 is TGTGCCAGTAGTCCTCGACAGGGTTTAGGCACTGAAGCTTTCTTT. Translation: CASSPRQGLGTEAFF. Complete variable domain (other parts from reference TRBV19 and TRBJ1-1): DGGITQSPKYLFRKEGQNVTLSCEQNLNHDAMYWYRQDPGQGLRLIYYSQIVNDFQKGDIAEGYSVSREKKESFPLTVTSAQKNPTAFYLCASSPRQGLGTEAFFGQGTRLTVV.

The genes are TRBV4-1 and TRBJ2-6, with D maybe TRBD2 (5 bases). V was clipped by 1 base and J by 3 bases, with 16 bases between them. CDR3 size: 18 residues. Germline V CDR1 and CDR2: MGHRA, YSYEKL. CDR3 bases: TGCGCCAGCAGCCAAGGGGAGATGGGAGTGTATGGGGCCAACGTCCTGACTTTC. Its translation: CASSQGEMGVYGANVLTF.

Details on this clone: Since a far larger clone is one base different, this is likely a read error. V and J are TRBV7-8 and TRBJ2-7; TRBD2 matches 9 bases. Germline V gene lookup returns CDR1 SGHVS and CDR2 FQNEAQ. There are 19 residues in the CDR3. The CDR3 bases are TGTGCCAGCAGCTTAGCTAGCCTCGGACTAGCGTTGAGCTCCCACGAGCAGTACTTC. Translation: CASSLASLGLALSSHEQYF.

This chain joins TRBV4-2 and TRBJ2-1; 10 bases are shared with TRBD2. Germline V gene data show CDR1 as LGHNA and CDR2 as YNFKEQ. Trimming removed 0 bases from V and 8 bases from J; junction bases left unmatched: 10. The CDR3 is 17 amino acids. The CDR3 nucleotides are TGTGCCAGCAGCCAAGAACTGGCAGCGGGAGGGGGGGATGAGCAGTTCTTC. Translation: CASSQELAAGGGDEQFF.

The V gene is TRBV21-1, the J gene TRBJ1-1. TRBV21-1 is a documented pseudogene. The CDR3 totals 17 residues. The CDR3 reads CASSEGLRHSVDTEAFF. CDR3 nucleotides: TGTGCCAGCAGTGAGGGTCTCAGACACTCTGTCGACACTGAAGCTTTCTTT.

V gene TRBV6-8 combines with J gene TRBJ2-7; TRBD2 aligns across 8 bases. Germline V gene lookup returns CDR1 MNHGY and CDR2 SAAAGT. V gave up 6 bases and J gave up 3 bases; unmatched junction bases: 10. The CDR3 has 15 amino acids. The CDR3 region has the DNA TGTGCCAGCAGCCTGCACGGGGGGGGGCTCTACGAGCAGTACTTC. Encoded protein: CASSLHGGGLYEQYF.

The J gene is TRBJ2-1, the V gene TRBV19; 7 nucleotides line up with TRBD2. This CDR3 comprises 13 residues. V lost 7 bases and J lost 8; bases outside the gene matches: 8. The germline V gene has CDR1 LNHDA and CDR2 SQIVND (reference sequence). The DNA of the CDR3 is TGTGCCAGTACTAGGCGGGAGAAGGATGAGCAGTTCTTC. Protein product: CASTRREKDEQFF.

The V and J genes are TRBV7-8 and TRBJ2-3, with 10 positions matching TRBD2. The CDR3 covers 19 residues. Germline values: CDR1 SGHVS, CDR2 FQNEAQ. Trimming at V came to 5 bases and at J to 4 bases, leaving 18 bases not matched to a gene. CDR3 in DNA: TGTGCCAGCAGCATACTACTAGCGGGATCAGCGTCAGGACCAGATACGCAGTATTTT. Protein product: CASSILLAGSASGPDTQYF.

The chain recombines TRBV4-2 with TRBJ2-1; 11 nucleotides align to TRBD2. Trimming at V came to 0 bases and at J to 9 bases, leaving 7 bases not matched to a gene. Germline V gives CDR1 LGHNA, CDR2 YNFKEQ. The CDR3 runs 16 residues. The CDR3 sequence is CASSQETSGTWGEQFF. CDR3 bases: TGTGCCAGCAGCCAAGAGACTAGCGGGACCTGGGGTGAGCAGTTCTTC.

The chain links TRBV13 to TRBJ2-2; D gene uncertain. Per the germline V gene, CDR1 is PRHDT and CDR2 is FYEKMQ (reference sequence). CDR3 length: 13 amino acids. Trimming stripped 2 bases from V and 4 bases from J, with 5 bases between. CDR3 sequence: CASSLTGTGELFF. CDR3 DNA: TGTGCCAGCAGCTTAACCGGCACCGGGGAGCTGTTTTTT.

This sequence joins TRBV4-2 and TRBJ2-1; 9 bases match TRBD2. The junction had 15 bases not matched to a gene; V was cut back by 0 bases and J by 9 bases. The CDR3 has 18 residues. CDR1 and CDR2 from the germline V gene are LGHNA and YNFKEQ. The CDR3 region has the DNA TGTGCCAGCAGCCAAGAAGTTCCTAGCGGGACATTTTACGGTGAGCAGTTCTTC. Its translation is CASSQEVPSGTFYGEQFF.

By sample fraction, this clone is large (0.1 to 1%). The chain has TRBV5-1 and TRBJ2-3; 10 nucleotides agree with TRBD1. V lost 4 bases to trimming and J lost 3 bases; unmatched junction nucleotides: 8. Germline loops: CDR1 SGHRS, CDR2 YFSETQ. CDR3 length: 16 amino acids. CDR3 protein: CASSVPGQGITDTQYF. The CDR3 DNA follows: TGCGCCAGCAGCGTTCCGGGACAGGGGATTACAGATACGCAGTATTTT. Supplemented by reference TRBV5-1 and TRBJ2-3, the full variable domain reads KAGVTQTPRYLIKTRGQQVTLSCSPISGHRSVSWYQQTPGQGLQFLFEYFSETQRNKGNFPGRFSGRQFSNSRSEMNVSTLELGDSALYLCASSVPGQGITDTQYFGPGTRLTVL.

The rearrangement links TRBV11-2 to TRBJ1-4; the D gene is possibly TRBD1 (6 bases). This CDR3 has 15 amino acids. From germline, CDR1 is SGHAT and CDR2 FQNNGV. Trimming removed 0 bases from V and 10 bases from J, with 15 bases in between. The CDR3 DNA reads as TGTGCCAGCAGCTTAGAACCAGGGGCGAGCGGAAAACTGTTTTTT. It yields the protein CASSLEPGASGKLFF.

The V gene is TRBV4-2, the J gene TRBJ2-2; 11 nucleotides match TRBD1. Germline V gene lookup returns CDR1 LGHNA and CDR2 YNFKEQ. The V segment lost 0 bases and the J segment 4 bases; nucleotides outside the gene matches: 7. The CDR3 is made up of 18 amino acids. As DNA, the CDR3 is TGTGCCAGCAGCCAAGAGGTCTCCGGGACAGGGGGCACCGGGGAGCTGTTTTTT. Its translation is CASSQEVSGTGGTGELFF.

This clone appeared a few times. The V gene is TRBV9, the J gene TRBJ2-1; D uncertain. V lost 4 bases to trimming and J lost 5 bases, with 4 bases between them. Looked up from germline, CDR1 is SGDLS and CDR2 is YYNGEE. The CDR3 is 11 amino acids. CDR3 loop: CASSINNEQFF. The CDR3 bases are TGTGCCAGCAGCATTAACAATGAGCAGTTCTTC.

The J gene is TRBJ2-7, the V gene TRBV4-2; 11 positions agree with TRBD2. This CDR3 is built from 15 residues. Germline lookup yields CDR1 LGHNA and CDR2 YNFKEQ. With V trimmed by 5 bases and J by 7 bases, 10 bases remained unmatched. CDR3 in amino acids: CASSDPLAGGNEQYF. CDR3 DNA: TGTGCCAGCAGCGATCCCCTAGCGGGAGGAAATGAGCAGTACTTC.

The chain joins TRBV5-6 to TRBJ2-7; D perhaps matches TRBD1 (6 bases). CDR3 size: 16 residues. The ends were cut back, 0 bases at V and 3 bases at J, with 16 bases in the middle. Germline V gives CDR1 SGHDT, CDR2 YYEEEE. The CDR3 bases are TGTGCCAGCAGCTTGGCCAAGGACAGCCAGTACTACGAGCAGTACTTC. Its translation: CASSLAKDSQYYEQYF.

This chain links TRBV6-1 with TRBJ2-7; 8 nucleotides agree with TRBD1. From germline, CDR1 is MNHNS and CDR2 SASEGT. V lost 2 bases and J lost 2; bases outside the gene matches: 5. There are 15 residues in the CDR3. The CDR3 DNA is TGTGCCAGCAGTGAACTATCGACAGGGGCCTACGAGCAGTACTTC. It yields the protein CASSELSTGAYEQYF.

This chain links TRBV19 with TRBJ1-5; possible D gene TRBD1, 6 bases. CDR1 is LNHDA, CDR2 SQIVND, per germline (reference sequence). Trimming pared 10 bases from V and 5 bases from J, leaving 18 bases between. The CDR3 has 14 residues. CDR3 sequence (DNA): TGTGCCACCTCAGGGCAGGGGTTTTATCAGCCCCAGCATTTT. Translated: CATSGQGFYQPQHF.

In its sample, this clone ranks as large. The chain couples TRBV27 to TRBJ2-1, with 10 positions matching TRBD2. Germline V lookup: CDR1 MNHEY, CDR2 SMNVEV (reference sequence). The CDR3 consists of 17 residues. The junction had 18 bases not matched to a gene; V was cut back by 7 bases and J by 9 bases. CDR3 amino acids: CASNPSAGGPGLGEQFF. As DNA, the CDR3 is TGTGCCAGCAATCCCTCAGCGGGAGGGCCGGGGTTGGGTGAGCAGTTCTTC.

Comment on this clone: The junction departs from germline at one end; a sequencing error may be responsible. This chain joins TRBV4-2 and TRBJ2-5; D gene uncertain. The last part of the DNA fits TRBJ2-7 better; the J call may be wrong. The CDR3 length is 17 residues. Germline CDR1 and CDR2: LGHNA and YNFKEQ. CDR3 protein: CASGQEVDRGSTYEQYF. CDR3 coding DNA: TGTGCCAGCGGCCAAGAGGTCGACCGCGGTAGCACCTACGAGCAGTACTTC.

A note on this clone: In the same sample, other DNA sequences code for this CDR3. The V call is TRBV4-2, the J call TRBJ2-7, with 10 bases fitting TRBD2. CDR1 and CDR2 from the germline V gene are LGHNA and YNFKEQ. V gave up 4 bases and J gave up 2 bases; unmatched junction bases: 5. This CDR3 contains 15 residues. The CDR3 coding sequence is TGTGCCAGCAGCCCCGGACTAGCGGCTCCCTACGAGCAGTACTTC. Translated, it gives CASSPGLAAPYEQYF.

This chain connects TRBV2 to TRBJ1-6; D may be TRBD1 (6 bases). This CDR3 spans 13 amino acids. The germline V gene encodes CDR1 SNHLY and CDR2 FYNNEI. Trimming left V 8 bases short and J 8 bases short, with 13 bases between. The CDR3 bases are TGTGCCAGCGTGACAGGTCGGGATTCACCCCTCCACTTT. Its protein product is CASVTGRDSPLHF.

This clone qualifies as hyperexpanded (1% or more). The chain combines TRBV4-2 with TRBJ2-7; TRBD2 matches 12 bases. CDR3 length equals 16 residues. Trimming cost V 2 bases and J 1 base; bases outside gene matches: 3. Germline assignment: CDR1 LGHNA and CDR2 YNFKEQ. CDR3 sequence reads: CASSQLLAGGSYEQYF. Written as DNA, the CDR3 is TGTGCCAGCAGCCAACTACTAGCGGGAGGTTCCTACGAGCAGTACTTC.